These 13 T cell receptor beta chains were sequenced from one sample in a study of cytomegalovirus exposure and HLA in healthy donors. PCR employed 60 Vbeta and 13 Jbeta primers. Produced via immunoSEQ multiplex PCR; TCRdb's table is partial and in-frame only. The sample yields 35,000 to 45,000 clones, of which the top ten take up under 5%. The source material was PBMCs. The receptors were sampled from a male donor in good health and CMV-seronegative.

The chain joins TRBV29-1 to TRBJ1-5; D is undetermined. This CDR3 contains 12 residues. Germline V gene lookup returns CDR1 SQVTM and CDR2 ANQGSEA. Trimming took off 4 bases at V and 3 bases at J, with 7 bases between the two ends. The DNA of the CDR3 is TGCAGCGTTGGAGGGCCCAATCAGCCCCAGCATTTT. This sequence encodes CSVGGPNQPQHF.

The genes are TRBV5-4 and TRBJ2-3, with 8 bases identical to TRBD2. With V trimmed by 5 bases and J by 0 bases, 8 bases remained unmatched. This CDR3 region has 16 residues. CDR1 SGHNT and CDR2 YYREEE come from the germline V gene (reference sequence). In DNA, the CDR3 is TGTGCCAGCAGACCCCGGCGGGGGGTGAGCACAGATACGCAGTATTTT. As protein: CASRPRRGVSTDTQYF.

V and J are TRBV5-1 and TRBJ1-4, with 7 bases matching TRBD1. Germline values: CDR1 SGHRS, CDR2 YFSETQ. There are 15 residues in the CDR3. The V gene end was trimmed by 1 base and the J gene end by 7 bases; junction bases not matched to a gene: 7. The CDR3 spells CASSLNRGGVEKLFF. The DNA for the CDR3 is TGCGCCAGCAGCTTGAACAGGGGTGGGGTTGAAAAACTGTTTTTT. Using reference TRBV5-1 and TRBJ1-4 for the parts outside the CDR3, the full variable domain is KAGVTQTPRYLIKTRGQQVTLSCSPISGHRSVSWYQQTPGQGLQFLFEYFSETQRNKGNFPGRFSGRQFSNSRSEMNVSTLELGDSALYLCASSLNRGGVEKLFFGSGTQLSVL.

The chain employs TRBV13 and TRBJ1-3; 7 bases are shared with TRBD1. Germline CDR1 PRHDT, CDR2 FYEKMQ (reference sequence). The CDR3 has 14 residues. The V segment lost 5 bases and the J segment 2 bases; nucleotides outside the gene matches: 3. CDR3 DNA: TGTGCCAGCAGCGTCGACAGGGCTGGAAACACCATATATTTT. Residues: CASSVDRAGNTIYF. The complete variable domain, with remaining parts taken from reference TRBV13 and TRBJ1-3, reads AAGVIQSPRHLIKEKRETATLKCYPIPRHDTVYWYQQGPGQDPQFLISFYEKMQSDKGSIPDRFSAQQFSDYHSELNMSSLELGDSALYFCASSVDRAGNTIYFGEGSWLTVV.

This rearrangement joins TRBV6-6 to TRBJ1-2; D is perhaps TRBD1 (5 bases). The CDR3 is 14 residues long. Germline V CDR1 and CDR2: MNHNY, SVGAGI (reference sequence). The V and J ends lost 0 bases and 7 bases respectively, with 12 bases between them. CDR3 residues: CASSYSFDSSGYTF. The CDR3 DNA sequence: TGTGCCAGCAGTTACTCGTTCGACAGCTCTGGCTACACCTTC.

The chain recombines TRBV4-1 with TRBJ1-4; no clear D. Germline-derived CDR1 and CDR2 are MGHRA and YSYEKL. The CDR3 extends over 14 amino acids. The germline V and J ends were trimmed by 4 bases and 8 bases, with 14 bases remaining between them. CDR3 amino acids: CASSRLTAGEKLFF. The CDR3 coding sequence is TGCGCCAGCAGCCGACTGACGGCTGGGGAAAAACTGTTTTTT.

The chain links TRBV18 to TRBJ2-5; tentatively, D is TRBD1 (5 bases). V was clipped by 3 bases and J by 5 bases, with 10 bases between them. Germline lookup yields CDR1 KGHSH and CDR2 LQKENI. The CDR3 totals 13 residues. CDR3 sequence reads: CASSPQGRETQYF. The DNA for the CDR3 is TGTGCCAGCTCACCTCAGGGTAGGGAGACCCAGTACTTC.

The chain links TRBV6-1 to TRBJ2-5; the match to TRBD1 covers 7 bases. Losses at the gene ends were 6 bases for V and 6 bases for J; bases not matched to a gene: 10. Germline-derived CDR1 and CDR2 are MNHNS and SASEGT. This CDR3 region has 14 residues. CDR3 DNA sequence: TGTGCCAGCAGGACAGGGACAGAAAGAAAGACCCAGTACTTC. Protein: CASRTGTERKTQYF.

In regard to this clone: An end of the junction differs from the germline gene, which may be a read error. The chain couples TRBV5-4 to TRBJ1-2; no firm D call. The CDR3 consists of 12 residues. Germline CDR1 SGHNT, CDR2 YYREEE (reference sequence). The CDR3 reads CASSSDYYGYTF. CDR3 nucleotide sequence: TGTGCCAGCAGCTCCGACTACTACGGCTACACCTTC.

For the CDR3, the DNA is TGTGCCAGCAGCGTAGCGGGAAGCTCTGGGGCCAACGTCCTGACTTTC. Protein sequence: CASSVAGSSGANVLTF. The chain recombines TRBV9 with TRBJ2-6; D is possibly TRBD2 (5 bases). V was clipped by 0 bases and J by 0 bases, with 7 bases between them. Germline CDR1 is SGDLS and CDR2 is YYNGEE. The CDR3 has 16 residues.

This CDR3 reads CASSIILGQGTGELFF. The CDR3 DNA reads TGTGCCAGTAGTATAATTCTTGGACAGGGTACCGGGGAGCTGTTTTTT. This chain links TRBV19 with TRBJ2-2; 8 bases are shared with TRBD1. Germline V lookup: CDR1 LNHDA, CDR2 SQIVND (reference sequence). V was pared by 2 bases and J by 5 bases, with 7 bases of the junction left unmatched. The CDR3 spans 16 residues. Combining the CDR3 with reference TRBV19 and TRBJ2-2 gives the whole variable domain DGGITQSPKYLFRKEGQNVTLSCEQNLNHDAMYWYRQDPGQGLRLIYYSQIVNDFQKGDIAEGYSVSREKKESFPLTVTSAQKNPTAFYLCASSIILGQGTGELFFGEGSRLTVL.

The chain links TRBV10-1 to TRBJ1-6; D is undetermined. Germline CDR1 is WNHNN and CDR2 is SYGVQD (reference sequence). This CDR3 is 15 amino acids long. With 6 bases removed from V and 8 bases from J, the gap between germline ends came to 17 bases. The CDR3: CASRGDAGYHSPLHF. DNA of the CDR3: TGCGCCAGCAGGGGTGACGCAGGATACCATTCACCCCTCCACTTT.

This chain links TRBV10-3 with TRBJ2-2, with 8 bases identical to TRBD1. The CDR3 spans 14 residues. In germline, CDR1 is ENHRY, CDR2 SYGVKD. Germline trimming cut 7 bases from V and 4 bases from J; bases unmatched to any gene: 5. In nucleotides, the CDR3 is TGTGCCATCAAGGGAACAGGGGGCACCGGGGAGCTGTTTTTT. It encodes CAIKGTGGTGELFF.